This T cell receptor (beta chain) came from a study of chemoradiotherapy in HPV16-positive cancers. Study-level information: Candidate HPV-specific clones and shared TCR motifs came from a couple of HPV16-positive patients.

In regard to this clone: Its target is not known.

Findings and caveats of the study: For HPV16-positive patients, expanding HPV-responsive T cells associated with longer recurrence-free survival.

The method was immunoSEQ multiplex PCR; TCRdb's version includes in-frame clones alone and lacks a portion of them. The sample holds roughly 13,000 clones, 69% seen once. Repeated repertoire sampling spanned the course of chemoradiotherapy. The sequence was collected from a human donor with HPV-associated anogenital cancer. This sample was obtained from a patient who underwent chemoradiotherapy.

The CDR3 nucleotides are TGTGCCAGCAGCTTGGACGCGGGGACTAGCATCAATGAGCAGTTCTTC. Amino acid sequence: CASSLDAGTSINEQFF. The rearrangement uses TRBV5-5 and TRBJ2-1, with 9 bases identical to TRBD2. CDR1 and CDR2 (germline): SGHKS, YYEKEE (reference sequence). The CDR3 extends over 16 amino acids. V dropped 0 bases and J dropped 6; count of bases not matched to a gene: 7. Together with reference TRBV5-5 and TRBJ2-1, the CDR3 gives the full variable domain: DAGVTQSPTHLIKTRGQQVTLRCSPISGHKSVSWYQQVLGQGPQFIFQYYEKEERGRGNFPDRFSARQFPNYSSELNVNALLLGDSALYLCASSLDAGTSINEQFFGPGTRLTVL.